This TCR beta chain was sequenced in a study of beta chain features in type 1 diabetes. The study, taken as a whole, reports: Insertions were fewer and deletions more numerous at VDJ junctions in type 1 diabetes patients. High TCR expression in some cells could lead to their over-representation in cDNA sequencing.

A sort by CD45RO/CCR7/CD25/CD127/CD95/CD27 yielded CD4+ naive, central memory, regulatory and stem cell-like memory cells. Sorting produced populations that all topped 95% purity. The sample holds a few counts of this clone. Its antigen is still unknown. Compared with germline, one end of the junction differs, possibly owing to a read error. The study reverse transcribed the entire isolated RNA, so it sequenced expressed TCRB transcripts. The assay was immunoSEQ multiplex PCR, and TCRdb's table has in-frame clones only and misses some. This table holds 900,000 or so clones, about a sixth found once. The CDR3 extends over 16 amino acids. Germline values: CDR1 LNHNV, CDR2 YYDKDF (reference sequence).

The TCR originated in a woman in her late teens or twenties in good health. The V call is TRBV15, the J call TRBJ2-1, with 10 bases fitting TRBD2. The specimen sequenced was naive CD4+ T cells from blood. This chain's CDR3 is CATCRDGLAVYNEQFF. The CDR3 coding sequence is TGTGCCACCTGCAGGGACGGACTAGCGGTCTACAATGAGCAGTTCTTC. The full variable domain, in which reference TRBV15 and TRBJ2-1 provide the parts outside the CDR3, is DAMVIQNPRYQVTQFGKPVTLSCSQTLNHNVMYWYQQKSSQAPKLLFHYYDKDFNNEADTPDNFQSRRPNTSFCFLDIRSPGLGDTAMYLCATCRDGLAVYNEQFFGPGTRLTVL.